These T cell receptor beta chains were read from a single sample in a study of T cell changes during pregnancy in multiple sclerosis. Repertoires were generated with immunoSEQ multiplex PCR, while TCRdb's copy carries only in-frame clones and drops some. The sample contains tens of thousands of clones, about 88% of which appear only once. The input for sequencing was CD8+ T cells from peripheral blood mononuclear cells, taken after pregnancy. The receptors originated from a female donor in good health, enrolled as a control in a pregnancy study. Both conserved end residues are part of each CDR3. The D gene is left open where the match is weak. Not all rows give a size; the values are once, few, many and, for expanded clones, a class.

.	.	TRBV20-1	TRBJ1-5	TGCAGTGCCCCTCTAGGTCAGCCCCAGCATTTT	CSAPLGQPQHF
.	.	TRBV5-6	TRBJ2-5	TGTGCCAGCAGCTGGGGCCCCGACGAGACCCAGTACTTC	CASSWGPDETQYF
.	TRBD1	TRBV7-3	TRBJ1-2	TGTGCCAGCAGCTTGGACAGGGCTAGTGGCTACACCTTC	CASSLDRASGYTF
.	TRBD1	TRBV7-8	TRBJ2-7	TGTGCCAGCACACCTGGGACAGAAGTTTACGAGCAGTACTTC	CASTPGTEVYEQYF
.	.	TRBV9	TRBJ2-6	TGTGCCAGCAGCGTCCGGGGGACCGGGGCCAACGTCCTGACTTTC	CASSVRGTGANVLTF
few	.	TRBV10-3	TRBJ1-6	TGTGCCATCAGTGACGAACAGGGAAGCTCACCCCTCCACTTT	CAISDEQGSSPLHF
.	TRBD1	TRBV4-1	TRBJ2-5	TGCGCCAGCAGCTTATCCGGGACAGGGACGGAGACCCAGTACTTC	CASSLSGTGTETQYF
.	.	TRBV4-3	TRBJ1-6	TGCGCCAGCAGCCAAGATTGGCAGAATTATTCACCCCTCCACTTT	CASSQDWQNYSPLHF
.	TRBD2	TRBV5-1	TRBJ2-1	TGCGCCAGCAGCTTCGTACTAGCGGGGGACAATGAGCAGTTCTTC	CASSFVLAGDNEQFF
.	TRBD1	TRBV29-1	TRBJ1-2	TGCAGCGTCGTAGGACAGGAAGTTTATGGCTACACCTTC	CSVVGQEVYGYTF
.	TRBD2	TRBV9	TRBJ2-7	TGTGCCAGCAGCCCAGGGACTAGCGGGCGGTCCTACGAGCAGTACTTC	CASSPGTSGRSYEQYF
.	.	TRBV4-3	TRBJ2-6	TGCGCCAGCAGCCAAGAGGGCTTGGACAGCCCCGGCTCTGGGGCCAACGTCCTGACTTTC	CASSQEGLDSPGSGANVLTF
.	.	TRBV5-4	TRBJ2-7	TGTGCCAGCAGCTTGGGGCTAGCGAACGAGCAGTACTTC	CASSLGLANEQYF
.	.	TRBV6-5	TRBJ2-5	TGTGCCAGCAGTCCTACGGGTCGGTGGGAGACCCAGTACTTC	CASSPTGRWETQYF
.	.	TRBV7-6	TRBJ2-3	TGTGCCAGCAGCTTAGGACGCCGGGGTACGCAGTATTTT	CASSLGRRGTQYF
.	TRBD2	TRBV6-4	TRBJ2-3	TGTGCCAGCAGCCAAAGCGGGGGCACAGATACGCAGTATTTT	CASSQSGGTDTQYF
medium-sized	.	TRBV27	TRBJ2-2	TGTGCCAGCAGTTTCGGGACTGAATTGTACACCGGGGAGCTGTTTTTT	CASSFGTELYTGELFF
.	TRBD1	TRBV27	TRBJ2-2	TGTGCCAGCAGTTCCCGGGACAGTTTGAACACCGGGGAGCTGTTTTTT	CASSSRDSLNTGELFF
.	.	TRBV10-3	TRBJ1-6	TGTGCCTCGGGGGAGGGGCCCCTTAATTCACCCCTCCACTTT	CASGEGPLNSPLHF
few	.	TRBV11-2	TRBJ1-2	TGTGCCAGCAGCAGATATATCCGCGTACAGGGATCAGTTAACTATGGCTACACCTTC	CASSRYIRVQGSVNYGYTF
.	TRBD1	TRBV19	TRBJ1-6	TGTGCCAGTAGTGTGTCGACAGGGGGGGAATCACCCCTCCACTTT	CASSVSTGGESPLHF
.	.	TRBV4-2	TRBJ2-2	TGTGCCAGCAGCCAAGACCGGGAGGAGCTGTTTTTT	CASSQDREELFF
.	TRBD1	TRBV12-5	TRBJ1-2	TGTGCTAGTGGTTTGGCCCCTCTCCGGGACAGGGCGAGTCCGGCTCTGGGTGGCTACACCTTC	CASGLAPLRDRASPALGGYTF
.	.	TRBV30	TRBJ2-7	TGTGCCTGGAGAGGGGCCCCCTCCTACGAGCAGTACTTC	CAWRGAPSYEQYF
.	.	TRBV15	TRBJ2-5	TGTGCCACCAGCAGAGTTCGACAGCCCCAAGAGACCCAGTACTTC	CATSRVRQPQETQYF
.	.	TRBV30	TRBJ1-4	TGTGCCTGGAGTGACCTAAAGGGGGCAACTAATGAAAAACTGTTTTTT	CAWSDLKGATNEKLFF
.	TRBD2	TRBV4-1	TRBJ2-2	TGCGCCAGCAGCTCCGGACTAGCGTGGACCGGGGAGCTGTTTTTT	CASSSGLAWTGELFF
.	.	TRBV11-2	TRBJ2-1	TGTGCCAGCAGCCCCTCCCCAGCGCCCCGTAATGAGCAGTTCTTC	CASSPSPAPRNEQFF
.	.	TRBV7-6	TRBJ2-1	TGTGCCAGCAGCTTAAACCCGGGCAATGAGCAGTTCTTC	CASSLNPGNEQFF
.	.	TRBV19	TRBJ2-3	TGTGCCTCCAATAAGGGGCCCTATGGCACAGATACGCAGTATTTT	CASNKGPYGTDTQYF
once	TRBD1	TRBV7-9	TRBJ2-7	TGTGCCAGCAGCTTCGGACAGGGGTCTCCTCTCTACGAGCAGTACTTC	CASSFGQGSPLYEQYF
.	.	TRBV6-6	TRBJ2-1	TGTGCCAGCAGTTACTCGGGAGTCCGGGACAATGAGCAGTTCTTC	CASSYSGVRDNEQFF
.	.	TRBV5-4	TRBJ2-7	TGTGCCAGCAGCTTAAGCTCAGGGGCTTACGAGCAGTACTTC	CASSLSSGAYEQYF
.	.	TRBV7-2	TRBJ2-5	TGTGCCAGCAGCACACACCAAGAGACCCAGTACTTC	CASSTHQETQYF
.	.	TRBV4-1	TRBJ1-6	TGCGCCAGCAGCTCCCGACAGAATTATAATTCACCCCTCCACTTT	CASSSRQNYNSPLHF
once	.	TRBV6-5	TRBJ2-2	TGTGCCAGCTGCAGTGAGGAGTCCGTCGGGGAGCTGTTTTTT	CASCSEESVGELFF
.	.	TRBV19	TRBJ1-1	TGTGCCAGTAGTAACCAGGGTACTGAAGCTTTCTTT	CASSNQGTEAFF
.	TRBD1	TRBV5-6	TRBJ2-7	TGTGCCAGCAGCCGCCCCGGGACAGGGTTCCGCGAGCAGTACTTC	CASSRPGTGFREQYF
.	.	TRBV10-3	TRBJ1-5	TGTGCCATCAGTGAGACTGACAATCAGCCCCAGCATTTT	CAISETDNQPQHF
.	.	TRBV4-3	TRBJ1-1	TGCGCCAGCAGCCAAGATGACACGAACACTGAAGCTTTCTTT	CASSQDDTNTEAFF
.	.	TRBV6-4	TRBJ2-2	TGTGCCAGCAGTGACTCAGACAGCACCGGGGAGCTGTTTTTT	CASSDSDSTGELFF
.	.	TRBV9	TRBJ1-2	TGTGCCAGCAGCGTACAATCCGGAGTCCTGGAAGATGGCTACACCTTC	CASSVQSGVLEDGYTF
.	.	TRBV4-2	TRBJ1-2	TGTGCCAGCAGCCCAGGGGTTGGAGTCCAGTATGGCTACACCTTC	CASSPGVGVQYGYTF
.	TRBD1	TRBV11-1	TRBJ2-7	TGTGCCAGCAGCCACAGGGGCTGGTACGAGCAGTACTTC	CASSHRGWYEQYF
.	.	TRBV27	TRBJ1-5	TGTGCCAGCAGTTCGGGGGGACCTAATCAGCCCCAGCATTTT	CASSSGGPNQPQHF
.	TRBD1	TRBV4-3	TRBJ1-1	TGCGCCAGCAGCCAAGATCGAGGACAGGGAGAAATTACTGAAGCTTTCTTT	CASSQDRGQGEITEAFF
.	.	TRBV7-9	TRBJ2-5	TGTGCCAGCAGCTTAGGACAGCGACAAGAGACCCAGTACTTC	CASSLGQRQETQYF
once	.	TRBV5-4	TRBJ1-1	TGTGCCAGCAGCCCGAACGACATCATGAACACTGAAGCTTTCTTT	CASSPNDIMNTEAFF
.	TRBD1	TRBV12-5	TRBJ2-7	TGTGCTAGTGGTTTGGCCTCCACATATTATTGGACAGGGGACTGGTACGAGCAGTACTTC	CASGLASTYYWTGDWYEQYF
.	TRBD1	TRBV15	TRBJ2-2	TGTGCCACCAGCAGAGGGGCGGGACAGGATTATACCGGGGAGCTGTTTTTT	CATSRGAGQDYTGELFF
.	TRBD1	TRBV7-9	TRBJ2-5	TGTGCCAGCAGCAACCCCCGGGACAGGGGACAGGAGACCCAGTACTTC	CASSNPRDRGQETQYF
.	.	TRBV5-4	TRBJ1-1	TGTGCCAGCAGGAGTCTGAACACTGAAGCTTTCTTT	CASRSLNTEAFF
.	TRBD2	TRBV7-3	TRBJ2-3	TGTGCCAGCAGCTTTGAGACGGGCGGGAGGGATACGCAGTATTTT	CASSFETGGRDTQYF
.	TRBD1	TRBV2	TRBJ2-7	TGTGCCAGCAAGGGGAACAGGGGGTTCAGGGGCCCGCGGGGCTACGAGCAGTACTTC	CASKGNRGFRGPRGYEQYF
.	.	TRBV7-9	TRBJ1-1	TGTGCCAGCAGCTTTCCATTGAACACTGAAGCTTTCTTT	CASSFPLNTEAFF
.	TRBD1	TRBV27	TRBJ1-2	TGTGCCAGCAGTTCTACGGGACAGGGCTATGGCTACACCTTC	CASSSTGQGYGYTF
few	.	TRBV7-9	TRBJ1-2	TGTGCCAGCGGCCGCCTGGAGGGCTACACCTTC	CASGRLEGYTF
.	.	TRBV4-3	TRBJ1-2	TGCGCCAGCAGCCATGGTGATGGGGGCTACTATGGCTACACCTTC	CASSHGDGGYYGYTF